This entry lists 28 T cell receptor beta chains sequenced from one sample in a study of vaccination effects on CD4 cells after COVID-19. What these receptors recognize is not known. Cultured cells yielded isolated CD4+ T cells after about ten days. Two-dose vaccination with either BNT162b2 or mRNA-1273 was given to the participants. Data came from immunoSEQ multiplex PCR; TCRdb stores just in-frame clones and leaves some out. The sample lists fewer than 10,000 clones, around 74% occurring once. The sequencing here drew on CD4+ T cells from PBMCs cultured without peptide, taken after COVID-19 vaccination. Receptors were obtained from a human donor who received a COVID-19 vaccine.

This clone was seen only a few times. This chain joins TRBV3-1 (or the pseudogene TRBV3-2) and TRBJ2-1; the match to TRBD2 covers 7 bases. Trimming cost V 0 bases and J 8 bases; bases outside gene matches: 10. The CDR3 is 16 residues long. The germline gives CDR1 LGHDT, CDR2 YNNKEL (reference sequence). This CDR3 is CASSQDPVYGRHEQFF. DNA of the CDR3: TGTGCCAGCAGCCAAGATCCGGTTTACGGGAGGCATGAGCAGTTCTTC.

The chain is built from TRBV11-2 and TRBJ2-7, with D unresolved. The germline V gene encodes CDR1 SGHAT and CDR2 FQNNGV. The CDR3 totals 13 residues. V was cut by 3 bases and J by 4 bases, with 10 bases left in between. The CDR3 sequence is CASSFLTLYEQYF. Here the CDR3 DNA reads TGTGCCAGCAGCTTCCTGACCCTATACGAGCAGTACTTC.

The CDR3 region is CSAPGFNGYTF. For the CDR3, the DNA is TGCAGTGCTCCGGGGTTTAATGGCTACACCTTC. The gene calls are TRBV20-1 and TRBJ1-2; the D is unclear. Germline CDR1 and CDR2: DFQATT and SNEGSKA (reference sequence). The germline V and J ends were trimmed by 5 bases and 6 bases, with 10 bases remaining between them. The length of the CDR3 is 11 residues.

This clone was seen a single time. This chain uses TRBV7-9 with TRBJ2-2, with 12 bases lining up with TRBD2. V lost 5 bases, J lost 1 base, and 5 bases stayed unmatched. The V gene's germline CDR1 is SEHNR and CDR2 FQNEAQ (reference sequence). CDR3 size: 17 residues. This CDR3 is CASSETSGSWNTGELFF. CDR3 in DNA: TGTGCCAGCAGCGAGACTAGCGGGAGTTGGAACACCGGGGAGCTGTTTTTT.

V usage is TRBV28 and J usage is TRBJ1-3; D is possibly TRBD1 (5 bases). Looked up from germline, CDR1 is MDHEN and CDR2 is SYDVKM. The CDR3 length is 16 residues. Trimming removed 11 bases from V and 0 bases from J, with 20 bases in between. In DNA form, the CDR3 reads TGTGCCTCGGGGGGTGAGGTTCGTCACTCTGGAAACACCATATATTTT. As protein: CASGGEVRHSGNTIYF.

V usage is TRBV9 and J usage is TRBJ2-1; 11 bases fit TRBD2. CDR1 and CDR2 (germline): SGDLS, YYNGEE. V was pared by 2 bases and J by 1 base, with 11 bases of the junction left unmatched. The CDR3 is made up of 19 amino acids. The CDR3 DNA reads TGTGCCAGCAGCGTGGTTAGCGGGGGGGCCAAGAATTCCTACAATGAGCAGTTCTTC. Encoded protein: CASSVVSGGAKNSYNEQFF. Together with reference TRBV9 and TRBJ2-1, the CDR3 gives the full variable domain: DSGVTQTPKHLITATGQRVTLRCSPRSGDLSVYWYQQSLDQGLQFLIQYYNGEERAKGNILERFSAQQFPDLHSELNLSSLELGDSALYFCASSVVSGGAKNSYNEQFFGPGTRLTVL.

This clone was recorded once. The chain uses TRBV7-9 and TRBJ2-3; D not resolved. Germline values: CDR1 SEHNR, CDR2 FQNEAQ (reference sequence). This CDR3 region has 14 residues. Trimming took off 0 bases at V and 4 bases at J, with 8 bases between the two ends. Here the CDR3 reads CASSLASQADTQYF. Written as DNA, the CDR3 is TGTGCCAGCAGCTTAGCCAGTCAAGCAGATACGCAGTATTTT.

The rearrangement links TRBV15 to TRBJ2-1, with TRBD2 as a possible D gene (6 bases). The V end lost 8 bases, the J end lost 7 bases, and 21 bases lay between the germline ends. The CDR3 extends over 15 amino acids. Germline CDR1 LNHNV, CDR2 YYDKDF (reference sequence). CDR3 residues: CATSPGDPQWNEQFF. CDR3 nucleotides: TGTGCCACCTCCCCGGGGGACCCCCAGTGGAATGAGCAGTTCTTC.

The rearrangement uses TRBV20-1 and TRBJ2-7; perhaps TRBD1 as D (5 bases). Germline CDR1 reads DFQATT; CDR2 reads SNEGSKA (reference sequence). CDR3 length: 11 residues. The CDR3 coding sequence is TGCAGCGGTAGGGGTTCCTACGAGCAGTACTTC. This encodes CSGRGSYEQYF.

The CDR3 sequence: CASSFLLTGAGELFF. The CDR3 DNA reads as TGTGCCAGCAGCTTCTTACTGACCGGGGCCGGGGAGCTGTTTTTT. The chain has TRBV7-2 and TRBJ2-2; a weak D match, TRBD2 (5 bases). Looked up from germline, CDR1 is SGHTA and CDR2 is FQGNSA. Trimming left V 3 bases short and J 6 bases short, with 14 bases between. CDR3 length equals 15 residues.

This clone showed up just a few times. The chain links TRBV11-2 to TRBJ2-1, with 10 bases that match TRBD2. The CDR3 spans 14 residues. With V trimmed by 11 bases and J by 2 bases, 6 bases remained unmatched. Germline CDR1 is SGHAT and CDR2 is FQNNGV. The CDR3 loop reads CAGVLAGAYNEQFF. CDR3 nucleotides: TGTGCCGGAGTTCTAGCGGGGGCCTACAATGAGCAGTTCTTC.

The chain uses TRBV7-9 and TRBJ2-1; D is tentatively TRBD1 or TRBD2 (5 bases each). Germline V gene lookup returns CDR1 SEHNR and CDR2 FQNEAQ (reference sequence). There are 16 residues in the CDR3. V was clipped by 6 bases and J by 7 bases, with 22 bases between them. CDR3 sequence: CASSPGTLPGWNEQFF. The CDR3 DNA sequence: TGTGCCAGCAGTCCGGGAACTCTACCAGGGTGGAATGAGCAGTTCTTC. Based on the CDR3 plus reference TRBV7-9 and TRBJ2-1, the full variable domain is DTGVSQNPRHKITKRGQNVTFRCDPISEHNRLYWYRQTLGQGPEFLTYFQNEAQLEKSRLLSDRFSAERPKGSFSTLEIQRTEQGDSAMYLCASSPGTLPGWNEQFFGPGTRLTVL.

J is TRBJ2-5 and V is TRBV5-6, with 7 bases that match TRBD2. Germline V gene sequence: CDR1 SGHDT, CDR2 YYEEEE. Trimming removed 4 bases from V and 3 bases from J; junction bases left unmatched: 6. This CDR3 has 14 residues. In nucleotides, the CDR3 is TGTGCCAGCAGCCCCGGGGGGTGGGAAGAGACCCAGTACTTC. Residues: CASSPGGWEETQYF.

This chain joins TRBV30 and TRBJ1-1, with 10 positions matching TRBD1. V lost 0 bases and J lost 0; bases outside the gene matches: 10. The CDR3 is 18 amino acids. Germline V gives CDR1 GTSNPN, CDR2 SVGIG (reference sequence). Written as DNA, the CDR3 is TGTGCCTGGAGTGTACGGGGACAGGGGATGGGGTTGAACACTGAAGCTTTCTTT. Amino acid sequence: CAWSVRGQGMGLNTEAFF. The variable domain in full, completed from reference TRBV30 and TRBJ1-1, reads SQTIHQWPATLVQPVGSPLSLECTVEGTSNPNLYWYRQAAGRGLQLLFYSVGIGQISSEVPQNLSASRPQDRQFILSSKKLLLSDSGFYLCAWSVRGQGMGLNTEAFFGQGTRLTVV.

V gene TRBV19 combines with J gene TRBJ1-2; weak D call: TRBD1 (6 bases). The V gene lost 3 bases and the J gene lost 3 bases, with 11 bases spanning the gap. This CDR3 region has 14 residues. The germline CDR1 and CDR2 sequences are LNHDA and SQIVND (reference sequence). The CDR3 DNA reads TGTGCCAGTAGTATCAACAGGGTGGACTATGGCTACACCTTC. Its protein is CASSINRVDYGYTF.

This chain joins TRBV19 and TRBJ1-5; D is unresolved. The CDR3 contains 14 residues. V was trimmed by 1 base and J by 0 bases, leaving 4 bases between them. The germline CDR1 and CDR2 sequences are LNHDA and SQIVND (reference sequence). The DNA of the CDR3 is TGTGCCAGTAGTATAGCTATTAGCAATCAGCCCCAGCATTTT. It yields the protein CASSIAISNQPQHF.

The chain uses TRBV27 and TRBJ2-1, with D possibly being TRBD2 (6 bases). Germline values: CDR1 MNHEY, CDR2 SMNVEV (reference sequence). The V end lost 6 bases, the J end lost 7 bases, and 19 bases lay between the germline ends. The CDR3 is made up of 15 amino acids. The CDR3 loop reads CASSLQRLSGNEQFF. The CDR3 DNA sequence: TGTGCCAGCAGCCTCCAAAGACTTAGCGGAAATGAGCAGTTCTTC.

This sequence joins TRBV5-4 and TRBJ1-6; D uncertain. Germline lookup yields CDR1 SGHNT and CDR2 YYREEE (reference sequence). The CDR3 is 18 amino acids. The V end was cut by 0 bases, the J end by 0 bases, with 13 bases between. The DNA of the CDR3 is TGTGCCAGCAGCTTGGGTGCGGGAATCAGCTCCTATAATTCACCCCTCCACTTT. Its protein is CASSLGAGISSYNSPLHF.

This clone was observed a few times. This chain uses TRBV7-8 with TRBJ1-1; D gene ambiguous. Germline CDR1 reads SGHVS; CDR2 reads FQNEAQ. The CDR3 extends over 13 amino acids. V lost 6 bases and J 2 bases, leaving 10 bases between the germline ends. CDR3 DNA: TGTGCCAGCAGGGGTTCGGGAAACACTGAAGCTTTCTTT. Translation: CASRGSGNTEAFF.

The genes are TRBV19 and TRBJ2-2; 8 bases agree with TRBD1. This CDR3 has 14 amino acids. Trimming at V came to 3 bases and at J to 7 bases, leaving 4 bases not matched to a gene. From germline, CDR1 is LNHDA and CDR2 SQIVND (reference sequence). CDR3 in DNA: TGTGCCAGTAGTATGACAGGGGCGGGCGGGGAGCTGTTTTTT. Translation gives CASSMTGAGGELFF.

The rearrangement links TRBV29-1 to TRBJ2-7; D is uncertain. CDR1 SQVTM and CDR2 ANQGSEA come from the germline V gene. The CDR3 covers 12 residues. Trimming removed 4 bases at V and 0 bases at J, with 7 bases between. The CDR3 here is CSVGERSYEQYF. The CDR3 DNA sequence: TGCAGCGTTGGTGAACGCTCCTACGAGCAGTACTTC.

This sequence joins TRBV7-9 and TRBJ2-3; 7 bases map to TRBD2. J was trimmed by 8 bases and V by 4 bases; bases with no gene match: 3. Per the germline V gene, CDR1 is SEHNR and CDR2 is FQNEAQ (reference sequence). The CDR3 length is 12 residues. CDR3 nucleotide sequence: TGTGCCAGCAGCTCTCTAGCGGTTACGCAGTATTTT. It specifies CASSSLAVTQYF. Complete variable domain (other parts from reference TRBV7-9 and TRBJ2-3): DTGVSQNPRHKITKRGQNVTFRCDPISEHNRLYWYRQTLGQGPEFLTYFQNEAQLEKSRLLSDRFSAERPKGSFSTLEIQRTEQGDSAMYLCASSSLAVTQYFGPGTRLTVL.

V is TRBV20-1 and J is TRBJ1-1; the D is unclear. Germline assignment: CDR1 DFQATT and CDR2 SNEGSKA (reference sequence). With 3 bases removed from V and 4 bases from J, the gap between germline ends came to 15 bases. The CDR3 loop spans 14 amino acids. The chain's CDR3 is CSASFAAWGTEAFF. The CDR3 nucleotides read TGCAGTGCTAGTTTCGCCGCCTGGGGCACTGAAGCTTTCTTT.

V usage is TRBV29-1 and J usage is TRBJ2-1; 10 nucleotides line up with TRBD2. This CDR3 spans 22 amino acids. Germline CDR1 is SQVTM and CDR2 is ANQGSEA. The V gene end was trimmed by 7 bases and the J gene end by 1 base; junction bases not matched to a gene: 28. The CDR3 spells CSARVQGAPLAGNQGSYNEQFF. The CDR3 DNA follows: TGCAGCGCCCGTGTCCAGGGGGCTCCACTAGCGGGGAATCAGGGGTCCTACAATGAGCAGTTCTTC.

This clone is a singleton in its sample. The CDR3 is CASSLRGGRVYGYTF. CDR3 coding DNA: TGTGCCAGCAGCTTAAGGGGGGGAAGAGTCTATGGCTACACCTTC. The chain uses TRBV7-2 and TRBJ1-2, with D tentatively TRBD1 (6 bases). CDR1 is SGHTA, CDR2 FQGNSA, per germline. The V and J ends lost 2 bases and 4 bases respectively, with 14 bases between them. This CDR3 has 15 amino acids.

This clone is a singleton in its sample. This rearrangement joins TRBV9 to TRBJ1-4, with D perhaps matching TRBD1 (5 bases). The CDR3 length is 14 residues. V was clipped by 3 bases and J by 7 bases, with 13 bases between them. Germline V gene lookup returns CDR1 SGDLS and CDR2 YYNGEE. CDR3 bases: TGTGCCAGCAGCGCATACTCGGGGGGTGAAAAACTGTTTTTT. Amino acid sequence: CASSAYSGGEKLFF.

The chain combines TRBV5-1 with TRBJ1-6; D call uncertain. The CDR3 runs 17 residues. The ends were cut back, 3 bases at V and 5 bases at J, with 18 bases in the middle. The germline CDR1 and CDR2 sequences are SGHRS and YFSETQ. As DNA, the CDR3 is TGCGCCAGCAGCTCGGACTACGGACGGAATAATAATTCACCCCTCCACTTT. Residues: CASSSDYGRNNNSPLHF.

CDR3 bases: TGCGCCAGCAGCCAAGGACGGACAGGCCGCGCTGAAGCTTTCTTT. This sequence encodes CASSQGRTGRAEAFF. This chain joins TRBV4-1 and TRBJ1-1; 7 nucleotides agree with TRBD1. This CDR3 spans 15 amino acids. Germline loops: CDR1 MGHRA, CDR2 YSYEKL. V shed 1 base, J shed 6 bases, and the junction held 8 bases outside the gene matches.